The rows below give T cell receptor beta chains drawn from one sample of a study of PD-1 blockade in classical Hodgkin lymphoma. Clones were read by immunoSEQ multiplex PCR, and TCRdb kept only the in-frame ones, dropping some. Of some 17,000 clones listed, less than 70% are singletons. The sample here was peripheral blood mononuclear cells (PBMCs), taken before the fourth cycle of nivolumab. The receptors originated from a human donor with classical Hodgkin lymphoma. CDR3s include the opening cysteine and the closing phenylalanine or tryptophan. D genes are given only for firm matches. Rows give clone size only sometimes, using once, few, many, or a class for an expanded clone.

d_call,cdr3_length,v_call,clone_size,j_call,cdr3_aa,cdr3_nt
TRBD2,15,TRBV11-2,NA,TRBJ2-7,CASSYDLAGGREQYF,TGTGCCAGCAGCTACGATTTAGCGGGAGGTCGGGAGCAGTACTTC
TRBD1,13,TRBV29-1,NA,TRBJ1-5,CSVETGVGQPQHF,TGCAGCGTTGAAACAGGGGTGGGACAGCCCCAGCATTTT
TRBD1,14,TRBV5-6,NA,TRBJ1-1,CASSSQQGVGSGFF,TGTGCCAGCAGCTCCCAACAGGGGGTAGGTTCGGGTTTCTTT
NA,14,TRBV19,NA,TRBJ1-1,CASMRKGVNTEAFF,TGTGCCAGTATGCGGAAAGGGGTTAACACTGAAGCTTTCTTT
NA,13,TRBV7-2,NA,TRBJ2-3,CASSLGVTDTQYF,TGTGCCAGCAGCTTAGGGGTTACAGATACGCAGTATTTT
TRBD2,15,TRBV7-3,once,TRBJ2-1,CASSSGLAGYNEQFF,TGTGCCAGCAGCTCAGGGCTAGCGGGGTACAATGAGCAGTTCTTC
TRBD2,16,TRBV7-3,NA,TRBJ2-3,CASSPRLAGSTDTQYF,TGTGCCAGCAGCCCCCGACTAGCGGGGTCCACAGATACGCAGTATTTT
NA,13,TRBV19,few,TRBJ2-7,CASSTPGSYEQYF,TGTGCCAGTAGTACACCCGGGAGCTACGAGCAGTACTTC
TRBD2,12,TRBV5-1,NA,TRBJ2-7,CASRDYDYEQYF,TGCGCCAGCCGGGACTACGACTACGAGCAGTACTTC
NA,13,TRBV2,NA,TRBJ1-1,CASRNGQNTEAFF,TGTGCCAGCAGGAACGGACAGAACACTGAAGCTTTCTTT
NA,12,TRBV29-1,few,TRBJ2-7,CSAIQGSYEQYF,TGCAGCGCCATACAGGGTTCCTACGAGCAGTACTTC
TRBD1,14,TRBV29-1,medium-sized,TRBJ1-4,CSVADRATNEKLFF,TGCAGCGTAGCAGACAGGGCAACTAATGAAAAACTGTTTTTT
TRBD2,15,TRBV28,NA,TRBJ2-4,CASTPSGGNKNIQYF,TGTGCCAGCACTCCCTCGGGGGGGAACAAAAACATTCAGTACTTC
NA,15,TRBV28,few,TRBJ1-1,CASSSRWTGNTEAFF,TGTGCCAGCAGTTCACGTTGGACGGGGAACACTGAAGCTTTCTTT
NA,12,TRBV14,NA,TRBJ2-1,CASSPQYNEQFF,TGTGCCAGCAGCCCCCAGTACAATGAGCAGTTCTTC
NA,15,TRBV6-5,NA,TRBJ1-2,CASSYSVRNNYGYTF,TGTGCCAGCAGTTACTCGGTCCGAAATAACTATGGCTACACCTTC
NA,14,TRBV27,NA,TRBJ1-1,CASSLGVSGTEAFF,TGTGCCAGCAGTTTAGGGGTTTCAGGAACTGAAGCTTTCTTT
TRBD1,14,TRBV5-4,NA,TRBJ2-5,CASSYRDRGETQYF,TGTGCCAGCAGCTACCGGGACAGGGGGGAGACCCAGTACTTC
NA,17,TRBV7-9,NA,TRBJ2-1,CASSLGYGSSSYNEQFF,TGTGCCAGCAGCTTAGGATATGGCTCAAGCTCCTACAATGAGCAGTTCTTC
NA,16,TRBV7-8,few,TRBJ2-7,CASSAESGLSSYEQYF,TGTGCCAGCAGCGCCGAATCGGGCCTTAGCTCCTACGAGCAGTACTTC
TRBD1,16,TRBV11-2,NA,TRBJ2-7,CASSLDLGQGSYEQYF,TGTGCCAGCAGCTTAGATCTTGGACAGGGAAGTTACGAGCAGTACTTC
TRBD2,16,TRBV6-1,NA,TRBJ2-1,CASSEDLAVIVNEQFF,TGTGCCAGCAGTGAAGACCTAGCGGTCATAGTCAATGAGCAGTTCTTC
NA,10,TRBV10-3,NA,TRBJ2-7,CAIGDYEQYF,TGTGCCATCGGAGACTACGAGCAGTACTTC
TRBD1,15,TRBV29-1,few,TRBJ2-2,CSVNRDSYNTGELFF,TGCAGCGTAAACCGGGACAGTTATAACACCGGGGAGCTGTTTTTT
NA,12,TRBV6-1,NA,TRBJ2-7,CASSDWNYEQYF,TGTGCCAGCAGTGACTGGAACTACGAGCAGTACTTC
TRBD2,13,TRBV7-6,few,TRBJ2-7,CASSSSGAGVQYF,TGTGCCAGCAGCTCCAGCGGGGCGGGAGTGCAGTACTTC
NA,14,TRBV11-3,NA,TRBJ1-3,CASSGSPSGNTIYF,TGTGCCAGCAGCGGCAGTCCCTCTGGAAACACCATATATTTT
NA,15,TRBV27,few,TRBJ2-6,CASSLSRFGANVLTF,TGTGCCAGCAGTTTATCTCGGTTTGGGGCCAACGTCCTGACTTTC
NA,13,TRBV27,NA,TRBJ2-4,CASGPLAKNIQYF,TGTGCCAGCGGGCCACTAGCCAAAAACATTCAGTACTTC
NA,14,TRBV6-6,NA,TRBJ1-5,CASSDTGINQPQHF,TGTGCCAGCAGCGATACAGGGATCAATCAGCCCCAGCATTTT
TRBD1,15,TRBV2,few,TRBJ1-4,CASSTGGSTNEKLFF,TGTGCCAGCAGTACAGGGGGTTCGACTAATGAAAAACTGTTTTTT
NA,13,TRBV4-1,NA,TRBJ2-2,CASSQKGAGELFF,TGCGCCAGCAGCCAAAAGGGGGCCGGGGAGCTGTTTTTT
NA,16,TRBV9,NA,TRBJ2-1,CASSVGAGTSYNEQFF,TGTGCCAGCAGCGTAGGGGCAGGGACCTCCTACAATGAGCAGTTCTTC
NA,15,TRBV6-7,few,TRBJ1-3,CASSYEPQRGDTIYF,TGTGCCAGCAGTTACGAGCCGCAAAGGGGAGACACCATATATTTT
TRBD2,14,TRBV7-9,NA,TRBJ2-7,CASSRLAGGYEQYF,TGTGCCAGCAGCCGACTAGCGGGAGGATACGAGCAGTACTTC
TRBD2,18,TRBV19,NA,TRBJ2-1,CASRTAPGTSGSGNEQFF,TGTGCCAGTAGGACCGCCCCCGGGACTAGCGGGAGTGGGAATGAGCAGTTCTTC
NA,13,TRBV30,NA,TRBJ2-1,CAWSVSVGNEQFF,TGTGCCTGGAGTGTGAGTGTAGGGAATGAGCAGTTCTTC
NA,13,TRBV6-5,NA,TRBJ1-2,CASKGFGSYGYTF,TGTGCCAGCAAGGGGTTTGGGTCCTATGGCTACACCTTC
TRBD1,15,TRBV2,once,TRBJ2-3,CASNYRDRVTDTQYF,TGTGCCAGCAATTACCGGGACAGGGTCACAGATACGCAGTATTTT
TRBD2,14,TRBV13,NA,TRBJ2-7,CASSSASGAYEQYF,TGTGCCAGCAGCTCGGCTAGCGGGGCCTACGAGCAGTACTTC
NA,15,TRBV18,NA,TRBJ1-2,CASSPPYGAGYGYTF,TGTGCCAGCTCACCACCGTACGGGGCAGGCTATGGCTACACCTTC